This TCR beta chain emerged from a study of identical twins. This clonotype was counted only a few times. Its antigen remains unknown. Study-wide points: In cord blood, abundant beta clonotypes had fewer insertions; memory showed no trend. Out-of-frame alpha sequences shared by twins were enriched for low generation probability. Zero-insertion analyses could be partly confounded by invariant MAIT and iNKT cells. Sharing of beta out-of-frame sequences by twins showed a weaker excess.

Trimming removed 4 bases from V and 0 bases from J; junction bases left unmatched: 5. In germline, CDR1 is SGHAT, CDR2 FQNNGV. The CDR3 has 15 amino acids. One entry per CDR3 protein, called by TCRdb with MiXCR from the 5' RACE reads. The sample has some 560,000 distinct CDR3 sequences, 9.6% seen once; the top ten hold approximately 3%. The same sample was also used in a study of yellow fever vaccine responses in identical twins.

The chain has TRBV11-2 and TRBJ2-7, with 8 bases fitting TRBD2. This TCR was sampled from a woman under 30 in good health. Sequencing was done on a sample of PBMCs. Here the CDR3 DNA reads TGTGCCAGCAGCTCAGTAGCGGGGTCCTCCTACGAGCAGTACTTC. This translates into CASSSVAGSSYEQYF. Together with reference TRBV11-2 and TRBJ2-7, the CDR3 gives the full variable domain: EAGVAQSPRYKIIEKRQSVAFWCNPISGHATLYWYQQILGQGPKLLIQFQNNGVVDDSQLPKDRFSAERLKGVDSTLKIQPAKLEDSAVYLCASSSVAGSSYEQYFGPGTRLTVT.